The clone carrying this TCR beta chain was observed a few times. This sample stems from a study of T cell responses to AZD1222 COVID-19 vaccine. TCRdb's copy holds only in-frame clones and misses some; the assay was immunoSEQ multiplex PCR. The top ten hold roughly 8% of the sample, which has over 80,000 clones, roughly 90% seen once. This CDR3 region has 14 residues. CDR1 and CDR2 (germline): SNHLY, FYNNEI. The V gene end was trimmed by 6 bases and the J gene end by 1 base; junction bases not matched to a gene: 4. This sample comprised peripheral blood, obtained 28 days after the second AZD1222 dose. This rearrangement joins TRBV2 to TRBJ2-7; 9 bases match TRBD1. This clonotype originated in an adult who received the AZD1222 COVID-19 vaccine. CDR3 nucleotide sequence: TGTGCCAGCAGGGGACAGGGTATTTCCTACGAGCAGTACTTC. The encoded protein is CASRGQGISYEQYF.